This T cell receptor (beta chain) emerged from a study of blood T cell repertoires in COVID-19. Germline V gene lookup returns CDR1 SGHNT and CDR2 YYREEE (reference sequence). Trimming left V 7 bases short and J 2 bases short, with 15 bases between. This CDR3 spans 14 amino acids. The data were produced by immunoSEQ multiplex PCR, yet TCRdb's version contains in-frame clones alone and is incomplete. In the table there are 180,000 or so clones, 75% to 90% of which are singletons. The clonotype comes from a middle-aged woman with COVID-19, enrolled during active disease. The sequenced material came from peripheral blood. The chain employs TRBV5-4 and TRBJ1-1, with D possibly matching TRBD1 (6 bases). DNA for the CDR3: TGTGCCAGCTCACCCGTGGGGGCCAACACTGAAGCTTTCTTT. Protein sequence: CASSPVGANTEAFF.